This T cell receptor beta chain came from a study of cytomegalovirus exposure and HLA in healthy donors. Regarding the study as a whole: The classifier was said to identify cytomegalovirus status with high specificity and sensitivity. Altogether, 150 or so TCR beta chains were recorded as cytomegalovirus-associated.

Profiled with immunoSEQ multiplex PCR; TCRdb holds only in-frame clones, not every one. The data contain about 65,000 clones, roughly 94% of them singletons. CDR1 and CDR2 (germline): MNHEY, SMNVEV (reference sequence). This CDR3 is 15 amino acids long. With 6 bases removed from V and 1 base from J, the gap between germline ends came to 12 bases. On this clone itself: Its antigen is still unknown.

The chain recombines TRBV27 with TRBJ2-2; D is possibly TRBD2 (6 bases). The clonotype was recovered from a woman under 30 in good health and CMV-seronegative. Sequencing input: PBMCs. Written as DNA, the CDR3 is TGTGCCAGCAGCTGGGACTCGAAGAACACCGGGGAGCTGTTTTTT. It yields the protein CASSWDSKNTGELFF.